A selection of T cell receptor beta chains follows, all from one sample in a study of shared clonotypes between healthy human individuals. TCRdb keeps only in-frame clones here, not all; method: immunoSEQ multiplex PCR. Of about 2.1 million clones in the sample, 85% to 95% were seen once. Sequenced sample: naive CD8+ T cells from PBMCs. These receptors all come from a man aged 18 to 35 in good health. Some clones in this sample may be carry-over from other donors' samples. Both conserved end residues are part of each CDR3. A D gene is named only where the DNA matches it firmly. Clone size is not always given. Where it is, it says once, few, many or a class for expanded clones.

TGCGCCAGCAGCTTGGGTGTTCGGGATGCTAGCAGCGATGAGCAGTTCTTC,CASSLGVRDASSDEQFF,-,TRBV5-1,TRBJ2-1,-
TGTGCCAGCAGCTTAATACGGCTAGCGGGCGACAATGAGCAGTTCTTC,CASSLIRLAGDNEQFF,TRBD2,TRBV7-9,TRBJ2-1,-
TGTGCCAGCAGTCCATGGCATTCTGGGGCCAACGTCCTGACTTTC,CASSPWHSGANVLTF,-,TRBV27,TRBJ2-6,-
TGTGCCAGCAGCCCCACGAGGGGGAACGGGAAAAACGAGCAGTACTTC,CASSPTRGNGKNEQYF,-,TRBV5-6,TRBJ2-7,-
TGTGCCAGTACCCTTGGGACACCCGCGGGGGCTGAAGCTTTCTTT,CASTLGTPAGAEAFF,-,TRBV19,TRBJ1-1,-
TGTGCCAGCAGTTTAGAGGGGAGGATCAATCAGCCCCAGCATTTT,CASSLEGRINQPQHF,-,TRBV27,TRBJ1-5,-
TGTGCCAGCAGGACCCGGGATGGGGGGAGATCGAGCACCGGGGAGCTGTTTTTT,CASRTRDGGRSSTGELFF,-,TRBV2,TRBJ2-2,-
TGCGCCAGCAGCTTGTTGACCCCGGGACAGGGCGTCTCTGGCTACACCTTC,CASSLLTPGQGVSGYTF,TRBD1,TRBV5-1,TRBJ1-2,-
TGTGCCTGGAGTTCAATAATGGGCCGCAAGGGAGAGACCCAGTACTTC,CAWSSIMGRKGETQYF,-,TRBV30,TRBJ2-5,-
TGTGCCAGCAGCACCCGGGACCTAGATAACTATGGCTACACCTTC,CASSTRDLDNYGYTF,-,TRBV7-6,TRBJ1-2,-
TGTGCCAGCAGCACGACACCGAACACTGAAGCTTTCTTT,CASSTTPNTEAFF,-,TRBV7-9,TRBJ1-1,-
TGTGCCAGCAGCGTAGCTACCTGGAGGGGCGAGGAGACCCAGTACTTC,CASSVATWRGEETQYF,-,TRBV9,TRBJ2-5,once
TGCAGCGCTCCCGGGACACCCCAAGAGACCCAGTACTTC,CSAPGTPQETQYF,-,TRBV29-1,TRBJ2-5,-
TGTGCCAGCAGCTCATCCCGGACTAGCGGCGACATTCAGTACTTC,CASSSSRTSGDIQYF,TRBD2,TRBV13,TRBJ2-4,-
TGTGCCTGGAGTGGGGGCCAGGGCCCGAAATTGATCTCTGTCAATGAGCAGTTCTTC,CAWSGGQGPKLISVNEQFF,-,TRBV30,TRBJ2-1,-
TGTGCCAGCAGTTTATCACGAAATGAGCAGTTCTTC,CASSLSRNEQFF,-,TRBV27,TRBJ2-1,-
TGTGCCAGCAGCCGTACCTACGGTGAAGCTTTCTTT,CASSRTYGEAFF,-,TRBV7-7,TRBJ1-1,few
TGTGCCAGCAGCTTGGAAGAGAGAACCGGGGAGCTGTTTTTT,CASSLEERTGELFF,-,TRBV5-6,TRBJ2-2,-
TGTGCCAGCAGCTCCAATCCGGATGGCTACACCTTC,CASSSNPDGYTF,-,TRBV7-9,TRBJ1-2,-
TGTGCCAGCAGTTTAATGGGTGCTGGGGCCAACGTCCTGACTTTC,CASSLMGAGANVLTF,-,TRBV27,TRBJ2-6,-
TGTGCCAGCAGCGTAGGGGACAGGAATCAGCCCCAGCATTTT,CASSVGDRNQPQHF,TRBD1,TRBV9,TRBJ1-5,few
TGTGCCAGCAGCTTATTCCGCCGGGACAGGAGCCCTGACGAGCAGTACTTC,CASSLFRRDRSPDEQYF,TRBD1,TRBV5-5,TRBJ2-7,-
TGTGCCAGTAGTATCGGCAGGGTCGGTATCGAGCAGTACTTC,CASSIGRVGIEQYF,-,TRBV19,TRBJ2-7,once
TGTGCCAGAAGCCAAGACAGGGTGGGGTATGGCTACACCTTC,CARSQDRVGYGYTF,TRBD1,TRBV5-3,TRBJ1-2,-
TGTGCCAGCAGTTACGGGCAGGGCTTCACAGATACGCAGTATTTT,CASSYGQGFTDTQYF,-,TRBV6-5,TRBJ2-3,-
TGCAGCGTTGAAAGTTTACGAGGGAACACCGGGGAGCTGTTTTTT,CSVESLRGNTGELFF,-,TRBV29-1,TRBJ2-2,-
TGTGCCAGCAGCTTAGAAGAGGTGGTTGCCTCCTACAATGAGCAGTTCTTC,CASSLEEVVASYNEQFF,-,TRBV7-6,TRBJ2-1,once
TGTGCCAGCAGTTTACTTGGCACTTACAATTACAATGAGCAGTTCTTC,CASSLLGTYNYNEQFF,-,TRBV27,TRBJ2-1,-
TGCAGCGTTAGACGGAGCCCCTACGAGCAGTACTTC,CSVRRSPYEQYF,-,TRBV29-1,TRBJ2-7,-
TGTGCCAGCAGCCCAATTACAATTTCTGCGCTCTACGAGCAGTACTTC,CASSPITISALYEQYF,-,TRBV28,TRBJ2-7,-
TGTGCCAGCAGTCCAGGTGACACCATATATTTT,CASSPGDTIYF,-,TRBV7-8,TRBJ1-3,few
TGTGCCAGCAGTTTATCAGGGACGGGCTACGAGCAGTACTTC,CASSLSGTGYEQYF,-,TRBV27,TRBJ2-7,-
TGTGCCAGTAGGCCGAACACCGGGGAGCTGTTTTTT,CASRPNTGELFF,-,TRBV19,TRBJ2-2,-
TGTGCCATCAGTGATCTGGACGAGCAGTACTTC,CAISDLDEQYF,-,TRBV10-3,TRBJ2-7,-
TGTGCCAGCAGTTTAGAGGGCCCCTGGAATCAGCCCCAGCATTTT,CASSLEGPWNQPQHF,-,TRBV28,TRBJ1-5,-
TGCGCCAGCAGCCAAGGGCTAGCGGGAGGGAACACCGGGGAGCTGTTTTTT,CASSQGLAGGNTGELFF,TRBD2,TRBV4-1,TRBJ2-2,-
TGTGCCAGCCCACCGGTCCAACTAGCGGGAGGGCCCAACGAGCAGTACTTC,CASPPVQLAGGPNEQYF,-,TRBV21-1,TRBJ2-7,-
TGCGCCAGCAGCCAACAGTCGGCAGGGGCGCCGCGGGCTGAAGCTTTCTTT,CASSQQSAGAPRAEAFF,-,TRBV4-1,TRBJ1-1,-
TGTGCCAGCAGCAGTTCCAATGAGCAGTTCTTC,CASSSSNEQFF,-,TRBV11-2,TRBJ2-1,-
TGTGCCAGCAGCCTCGGCAGGGCCCAAGAGACCCAGTACTTC,CASSLGRAQETQYF,-,TRBV13,TRBJ2-5,-
TGTGCCACCAGCCGCTCGTCCGGGGAGCTGTTTTTT,CATSRSSGELFF,-,TRBV15,TRBJ2-2,-
TGCGCCAGCAGCTTGGGGGCTAGGTATGGCTACACCTTC,CASSLGARYGYTF,-,TRBV5-1,TRBJ1-2,-
TGTGCCATCAGTGGTAGGCTAGCGGGAGCCAAGAACACCGGGGAGCTGTTTTTT,CAISGRLAGAKNTGELFF,TRBD2,TRBV10-3,TRBJ2-2,-
TGTGCCAGCAGTTTTCTAGACGGCTCCTACGAGCAGTACTTC,CASSFLDGSYEQYF,-,TRBV6-5,TRBJ2-7,-
TGTGCCAGCAGCTCCGACGAAAAACAGCGGGAATACTACAATGAGCAGTTCTTC,CASSSDEKQREYYNEQFF,TRBD2,TRBV5-6,TRBJ2-1,-
TGTGCCAGCAGTGTCCCTGGGCAGCCCCAGCATTTT,CASSVPGQPQHF,-,TRBV27,TRBJ1-5,-